Listed here are 3 T cell receptor beta chains from one sample, sequenced in a study of blood T cell repertoires in COVID-19. This table comes from immunoSEQ multiplex PCR, and its TCRdb copy is limited to in-frame clones, with some not included. The data contain about 290,000 clones, over 85% of them singletons. Source material: peripheral blood. These receptors were taken from a woman in her twenties or thirties with COVID-19, enrolled during active disease.

The chain recombines TRBV3-1 (or the pseudogene TRBV3-2) with TRBJ2-1, with 12 bases that match TRBD2. Germline V gene data show CDR1 as LGHDT and CDR2 as YNNKEL (reference sequence). V shed 4 bases and J 9 bases; nucleotides not matched to a gene: 10. This CDR3 has 16 residues. CDR3 in DNA: TGTGCCAGCAGCCGCAGATCTAGCGGGGGGGACGGTGAGCAGTTCTTC. Protein sequence: CASSRRSSGGDGEQFF.

This chain uses TRBV27 with TRBJ1-2; the D is unclear. This CDR3 is built from 15 residues. Looked up from germline, CDR1 is MNHEY and CDR2 is SMNVEV (reference sequence). The V gene lost 0 bases and the J gene lost 2 bases, with 10 bases spanning the gap. The CDR3 DNA reads TGTGCCAGCAGTTTATCGAACCGACTCAACTATGGCTACACCTTC. Its protein product is CASSLSNRLNYGYTF.

DNA for the CDR3: TGTGCCAGCAGCTTAGCGAGACTATCTTCGAATGAGCAGTTCTTC. Protein product: CASSLARLSSNEQFF. The chain has TRBV7-2 and TRBJ2-1, with D perhaps matching TRBD2 (5 bases). The CDR3 length is 15 residues. CDR1 and CDR2 from the germline V gene are SGHTA and FQGNSA. V was pared by 0 bases and J by 7 bases, with 13 bases between.